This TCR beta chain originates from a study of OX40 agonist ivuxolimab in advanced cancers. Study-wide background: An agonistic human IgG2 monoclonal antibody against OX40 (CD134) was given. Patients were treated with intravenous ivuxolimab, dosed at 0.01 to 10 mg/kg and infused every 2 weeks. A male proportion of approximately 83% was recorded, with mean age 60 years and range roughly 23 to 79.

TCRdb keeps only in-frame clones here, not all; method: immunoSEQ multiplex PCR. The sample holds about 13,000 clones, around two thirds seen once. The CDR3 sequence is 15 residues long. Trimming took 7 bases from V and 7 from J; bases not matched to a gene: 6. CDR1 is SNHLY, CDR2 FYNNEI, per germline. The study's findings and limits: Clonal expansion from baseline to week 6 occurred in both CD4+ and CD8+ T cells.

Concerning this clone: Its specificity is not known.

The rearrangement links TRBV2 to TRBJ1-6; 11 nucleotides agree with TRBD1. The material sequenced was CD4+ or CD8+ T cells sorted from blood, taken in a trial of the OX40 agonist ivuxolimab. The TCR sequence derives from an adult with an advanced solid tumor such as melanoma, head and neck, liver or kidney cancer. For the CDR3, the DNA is TGTGCCAGCACCGGCGGGACAGGGGGAAATTCACCCCTCCACTTT. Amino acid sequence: CASTGGTGGNSPLHF.